This T cell receptor (beta chain) was sequenced for a study of shared clonotypes between healthy human individuals. Findings of the study overall: The generation probabilities recorded for non-shared clonotypes fell below those of clonotypes shared by all four donors.

The ends were cut back, 4 bases at V and 1 base at J, with 17 bases in the middle. The CDR3 runs 16 residues. The germline CDR1 and CDR2 sequences are PRHDT and FYEKMQ (reference sequence). To note about this clone: Its antigen remains unidentified.

The assay was immunoSEQ multiplex PCR, and TCRdb's table has in-frame clones only and misses some. The repertoire consists of around 600,000 clones, with roughly 96% occurring once and the leading ten covering around 0.12%. The naive CD8 population came from CD45RO-negative cells selected for CCR7, without terminally differentiated effector memory CD45RA+ cells. Sequencing was carried out using naive CD8+ T cells sorted from blood. The rearrangement uses TRBV13 and TRBJ2-7; the D gene is possibly TRBD1 (6 bases). This clonotype originated in a woman in her twenties or thirties in good health. The CDR3 DNA reads TGTGCCAGCAGCTCGGACAGTTCTTCGGATTCCTACGAGCAGTACTTC. This codes for CASSSDSSSDSYEQYF. Combining the CDR3 with reference TRBV13 and TRBJ2-7 gives the whole variable domain AAGVIQSPRHLIKEKRETATLKCYPIPRHDTVYWYQQGPGQDPQFLISFYEKMQSDKGSIPDRFSAQQFSDYHSELNMSSLELGDSALYFCASSSDSSSDSYEQYFGPGTRLTVT.